The 10 T cell receptor beta chains below come from one sample, sequenced in a study of blood T cell repertoires in COVID-19. Here immunoSEQ multiplex PCR was the method, and the copy in TCRdb shows in-frame clones only, minus some. The sample carries approximately 260,000 clones, about 88% recorded once. The sequenced sample was peripheral blood. The receptors originated from a middle-aged woman who had recovered from COVID-19.

This clone appeared once. This chain links TRBV4-3 with TRBJ1-3; perhaps TRBD1 as D (5 bases). Germline loops: CDR1 LGHNA, CDR2 YSLEER. The CDR3 totals 19 residues. V was clipped by 0 bases and J by 0 bases, with 18 bases between them. As DNA, the CDR3 is TGCGCCAGCAGCCAAGAGCCCTCCGGGACTGCCGGCTCTGGAAACACCATATATTTT. Translated: CASSQEPSGTAGSGNTIYF.

The genes are TRBV7-9 and TRBJ1-2, with D maybe TRBD1 (5 bases). The CDR3 is 15 residues long. CDR1 and CDR2 from the germline V gene are SEHNR and FQNEAQ (reference sequence). V shed 1 base and J shed 0 bases, with 9 bases lying between them. The CDR3 sequence: CASSLEGLANYGYTF. The CDR3 nucleotides read TGTGCCAGCAGCTTAGAGGGGTTAGCTAACTATGGCTACACCTTC.

The chain is built from TRBV10-3 and TRBJ2-1; TRBD1 might be the D (5 bases). The CDR3 covers 12 residues. Germline-derived CDR1 and CDR2 are ENHRY and SYGVKD. Deletions cut 8 bases from V and 5 bases from J, with 10 bases between. In DNA, the CDR3 is TGTGCCATCGCCCTAGGGGACAATGAGCAGTTCTTC. Translation: CAIALGDNEQFF.

The rearrangement joins TRBV7-2 to TRBJ2-7; D may be TRBD2 (5 bases). With 5 bases removed from V and 7 bases from J, the gap between germline ends came to 24 bases. This CDR3 is 16 amino acids long. Germline values: CDR1 SGHTA, CDR2 FQGNSA. In DNA form, the CDR3 reads TGTGCCAGCAGCCCACTAGGAGCCGCCGGTATCGGTGAGCAGTACTTC. This gives the protein CASSPLGAAGIGEQYF.

The chain combines TRBV7-2 with TRBJ2-7; the D gene is possibly TRBD1 (6 bases). V was pared by 5 bases and J by 2 bases, with 16 bases between. The germline V gene encodes CDR1 SGHTA and CDR2 FQGNSA. The CDR3 sequence is 15 residues long. The CDR3 protein is CASSLDTGTTYEQYF. Written as DNA, the CDR3 is TGTGCCAGCAGCCTCGACACAGGGACCACCTACGAGCAGTACTTC.

The rearrangement uses TRBV7-2 and TRBJ2-4; 10 nucleotides align to TRBD2. With 2 bases clipped from V and 9 bases from J, the junction kept 19 bases outside the gene matches. CDR1 is SGHTA and CDR2 is FQGNSA in the germline V gene. This CDR3 contains 19 residues. DNA of the CDR3: TGTGCCAGCAGCTTACGCAGTCTCCCGTATCAGCGGGAGGGCGGCATTCAGTACTTC. Its translation: CASSLRSLPYQREGGIQYF.

A note on this clone: One junction end does not reproduce the germline sequence, and a read error may be involved. The chain links TRBV7-9 to TRBJ1-5; no clear D gene. The germline V gene encodes CDR1 SEHNR and CDR2 FQNEAQ (reference sequence). This CDR3 has 13 residues. DNA of the CDR3: TGTGCCAGCAGCCTAGCAGCAAATCAGCCCCAGCATTTT. Encoded protein: CASSLAANQPQHF.

V usage is TRBV30 and J usage is TRBJ1-4, with D perhaps matching TRBD1 (5 bases). From germline, CDR1 is GTSNPN and CDR2 SVGIG (reference sequence). This CDR3 has 14 residues. Deletions cut 1 base from V and 10 bases from J, with 16 bases between. The CDR3 region is CAWSADISQGKLFF. Here the CDR3 DNA reads TGTGCCTGGAGTGCGGACATTTCCCAGGGAAAACTGTTTTTT. The full variable domain, its missing parts supplied by reference TRBV30 and TRBJ1-4, is SQTIHQWPATLVQPVGSPLSLECTVEGTSNPNLYWYRQAAGRGLQLLFYSVGIGQISSEVPQNLSASRPQDRQFILSSKKLLLSDSGFYLCAWSADISQGKLFFGSGTQLSVL.

The rearrangement joins TRBV19 to TRBJ2-1; D may be TRBD2 (5 bases). This CDR3 is built from 14 residues. V lost 8 bases and J lost 7, with 18 bases in between. The germline V gene has CDR1 LNHDA and CDR2 SQIVND (reference sequence). CDR3 bases: TGTGCCAGTTCCCCCGGGATTTTGTTGAATGAGCAGTTCTTC. This gives the protein CASSPGILLNEQFF.

The chain is built from TRBV6-1 and TRBJ1-3; weak D call: TRBD1 (5 bases). The CDR3 consists of 14 residues. V shed 1 base and J shed 5 bases, with 9 bases lying between them. The germline V gene encodes CDR1 MNHNS and CDR2 SASEGT. The CDR3 DNA reads as TGTGCCAGCAGTGAAGGGACACACCGAAACACCATATATTTT. Translation: CASSEGTHRNTIYF.